Presented here are 9 T cell receptor beta chains from one specimen sequenced in a study of metastatic and nonmetastatic thyroid tumors. Thyroid surgery was preceded by no treatment in any patient. TCRdb re-clonotyped the PCR reads via MiXCR. The data show 7,000 to 9,500 clones, roughly a fifth seen once. Sequenced input: adjacent normal tissue. These receptors all stem from a female donor with papillary thyroid cancer or a benign thyroid nodule (not recorded which). Some clones in this sample may be carry-over from other donors' samples.

In its sample, this clone was seen a few times. The chain is built from TRBV28 and TRBJ2-5; 7 bases match TRBD1. The germline gives CDR1 MDHEN, CDR2 SYDVKM. J was trimmed by 1 base and V by 2 bases; bases with no gene match: 1. CDR3 length equals 14 residues. The CDR3 DNA sequence: TGTGCCAGCAGTTTAGGGGACAGCCAAGAGACCCAGTACTTC. Translating it yields CASSLGDSQETQYF.

A note on this clone: The conserved closing phenylalanine or tryptophan is absent in this CDR3, likely reflecting a read error. The DNA is left out, because the CDR3 cannot be placed on it with certainty; the CDR3 is given as TCRdb lists it. The CDR3 spells CSASRAGVNTEACC. The V and J genes are TRBV20-1 and TRBJ1-1; the DNA was not used to check the table's D call, TRBD1. Germline V gene data show CDR1 as DFQATT and CDR2 as SNEGSKA (reference sequence). Counting both end residues, the CDR3 totals 14 amino acids.

This clone was observed a handful of times. CDR3 nucleotide sequence: TGCAGTGCTAGGGGGCTAGCGGTGGGGTTTTCCCAGTACTTC. Translation gives CSARGLAVGFSQYF. The chain uses TRBV20-1 and TRBJ2-5, with 7 nucleotides matching TRBD2. V trimming: 3 bases; J trimming: 9 bases; junction bases outside the gene matches: 13. The CDR3 loop spans 14 amino acids. Germline V gene data show CDR1 as DFQATT and CDR2 as SNEGSKA (reference sequence).

This clone came up many times. The chain has TRBV9 and TRBJ2-3, with TRBD2 matching 8 bases. J lost 9 bases, V lost 5 bases, and 5 bases had no gene match. The CDR3 length is 12 residues. Germline loops: CDR1 SGDLS, CDR2 YYNGEE. The CDR3: CASSSPSGTQYF. The CDR3 region has the DNA TGTGCCAGCAGTTCCCCTAGCGGGACGCAGTATTTT.

The genes are TRBV6-6 and TRBJ1-3, with D unresolved. Trimming shortened V by 0 bases and J by 4 bases, and 10 bases separated the two germline ends. Germline CDR1 and CDR2: MNHNY and SVGAGI (reference sequence). The CDR3 covers 15 residues. The CDR3 reads CASSYSTVTGNTIYF. CDR3 sequence (DNA): TGTGCCAGCAGTTACTCGACTGTCACCGGAAACACCATATATTTT.

This clone was seen at least ten times. The chain recombines TRBV19 with TRBJ2-1, with TRBD1 identical over 7 bases. This CDR3 comprises 14 residues. Germline CDR1 LNHDA, CDR2 SQIVND (reference sequence). Trimming removed 10 bases from V and 2 bases from J; junction bases left unmatched: 8. The CDR3 DNA is TGTGCCACCAAAAAGACAGGGACCTACAATGAGCAGTTCTTC. Its translation: CATKKTGTYNEQFF.

This chain links TRBV2 with TRBJ1-4; D call uncertain. Germline CDR1 is SNHLY and CDR2 is FYNNEI. The CDR3 is 16 residues long. V lost 3 bases and J lost 8, with 19 bases in between. The DNA for the CDR3 is TGTGCCAGCAGTGAGCTTGGGCGAGCCCGTGGCGAAAAACTGTTTTTT. Translating it yields CASSELGRARGEKLFF.

This clone appeared many times. CDR3 in DNA: TGCAGCGGGGGAAGGGGCGAGCAGTACTTC. Residues: CSGGRGEQYF. The chain uses TRBV20-1 and TRBJ2-7; D might be TRBD2 (6 bases). Germline assignment: CDR1 DFQATT and CDR2 SNEGSKA (reference sequence). The CDR3 has 10 residues.

The gene calls are TRBV12-3 or TRBV12-4 and TRBJ2-5; TRBD1 matches 7 bases. This CDR3 is built from 14 residues. V shed 4 bases and J 3 bases; nucleotides not matched to a gene: 5. CDR3 protein: CASSYTGTEETQYF. The CDR3 bases are TGTGCCAGCAGTTATACCGGGACAGAAGAGACCCAGTACTTC.